The 18 T cell receptor beta chains below were found in one sample sequenced in a study of CD8 T cells in ankylosing spondylitis. TCRdb re-derived calls from the 5' RACE reads in MiXCR, one entry per CDR3 protein. The sample lists 250,000 or so distinct CDR3 sequences, under 20% seen once, with 25% to 40% in the top ten. Sample: blood, either unsorted or a sorted T cell fraction (not recorded which). These receptors came from a male donor with ankylosing spondylitis or in good health (not recorded which).

This chain links TRBV12-3 or TRBV12-4 with TRBJ2-5; D unresolved. V lost 5 bases to trimming and J lost 7 bases, with 11 bases between them. The CDR3 runs to 12 residues. CDR3 in amino acids: CASSPTIGTQYF. CDR3 sequence (DNA): TGTGCCAGCAGTCCCACTATAGGGACCCAGTACTTC.

With respect to this clonotype: A junction end diverges from the germline sequence, so it may reflect a read error. The chain carries TRBV10-3 and TRBJ2-1; D gene uncertain. The germline gives CDR1 ENHRY, CDR2 SYGVKD. The CDR3 covers 13 residues. The CDR3 nucleotides read TGTGCCGTCAGGTCCGAAGGCTACAATGAGCAGTTCTTC. Its translation is CAVRSEGYNEQFF.

The chain combines TRBV11-2 with TRBJ2-5; 12 positions agree with TRBD2. This CDR3 has 19 residues. V gave up 5 bases and J gave up 0 bases; unmatched junction bases: 13. Germline V CDR1 and CDR2: SGHAT, FQNNGV. The CDR3: CASSRMTSGSWGYQETQYF. The CDR3 region has the DNA TGTGCCAGCAGCAGAATGACTAGCGGGAGTTGGGGGTACCAAGAGACCCAGTACTTC.

This rearrangement joins TRBV7-9 to TRBJ1-3, with D unresolved. The length of the CDR3 is 16 residues. V gave up 4 bases and J gave up 0 bases, with 13 bases separating them. Per germline, CDR1 SEHNR and CDR2 FQNEAQ (reference sequence). The CDR3 reads CASSWANAISGNTIYF. The CDR3 coding sequence is TGTGCCAGCAGCTGGGCAAATGCTATCTCTGGAAACACCATATATTTT.

This clonotype was detected once. The chain joins TRBV6-5 to TRBJ2-7; 9 nucleotides agree with TRBD2. Per germline, CDR1 MNHEY and CDR2 SVGAGI. This CDR3 comprises 15 residues. V dropped 3 bases and J dropped 2; count of bases not matched to a gene: 5. Here the CDR3 DNA reads TGTGCCAGCAGTTATTGGCGGGAGGGCCCCTACGAGCAGTACTTC. Its translation: CASSYWREGPYEQYF.

The gene calls are TRBV28 and TRBJ1-3; no clear D gene. The CDR3 contains 11 residues. V lost 7 bases and J 7 bases, leaving 8 bases between the germline ends. The germline V gene has CDR1 MDHEN and CDR2 SYDVKM. This CDR3 is CASMAMNTIYF. CDR3 bases: TGTGCCAGCATGGCTATGAACACCATATATTTT.

This chain uses TRBV27 with TRBJ2-7; 12 nucleotides line up with TRBD2. This CDR3 has 15 amino acids. Germline-derived CDR1 and CDR2 are MNHEY and SMNVEV (reference sequence). V was clipped by 4 bases and J by 5 bases; unmatched bases: 6. The CDR3 DNA follows: TGTGCCAGCAGTTCAGGGACTAGCGGGTCGCACGAGCAGTACTTC. The encoded protein is CASSSGTSGSHEQYF.

This sequence joins TRBV3-1 and TRBJ2-1; 9 bases match TRBD1. Germline V gene lookup returns CDR1 LGHDT and CDR2 YNNKEL (reference sequence). The CDR3 contains 14 residues. V lost 4 bases, J lost 5 bases, and 3 bases stayed unmatched. The CDR3 loop is CASSPTGGHNEQFF. For the CDR3, the DNA is TGTGCCAGCAGCCCGACAGGGGGACACAATGAGCAGTTCTTC.

This clonotype has more than one count but fewer than ten. The chain carries TRBV7-2 and TRBJ2-3, with 9 bases lining up with TRBD2. CDR3 size: 17 residues. Looked up from germline, CDR1 is SGHTA and CDR2 is FQGNSA. V shed 2 bases and J 3 bases; nucleotides not matched to a gene: 9. CDR3 region: CASSLPVAGDETDTQYF. The DNA of the CDR3 is TGTGCCAGCAGCTTACCGGTAGCGGGAGACGAAACAGATACGCAGTATTTT.

In this sample, this clonotype turned up many times. The CDR3 loop is CASNSGLAGAYEQYF. DNA for the CDR3: TGTGCCAGCAATTCTGGGTTAGCGGGAGCCTACGAGCAGTACTTC. The chain links TRBV27 to TRBJ2-7, with 9 bases matching TRBD2. This CDR3 has 15 residues. V lost 7 bases, J lost 2 bases, and 9 bases stayed unmatched. Per germline, CDR1 MNHEY and CDR2 SMNVEV (reference sequence).

This clonotype appeared a single time. The V gene is TRBV15, the J gene TRBJ1-5; 8 nucleotides line up with TRBD1. Germline loops: CDR1 LNHNV, CDR2 YYDKDF (reference sequence). Trimming cost V 2 bases and J 16 bases; bases outside gene matches: 19. The CDR3 extends over 16 amino acids. The CDR3 is CATSRYPGQVPIFSHF. Written as DNA, the CDR3 is TGTGCCACCAGCAGATACCCGGGACAGGTCCCTATTTTCAGTCATTTT.

This clonotype was detected a few times. V usage is TRBV29-1 and J usage is TRBJ2-1; 7 bases map to TRBD2. CDR3 size: 17 residues. Germline CDR1 SQVTM, CDR2 ANQGSEA. The J segment lost 3 bases and the V segment lost 0 bases, leaving 11 bases of the junction unmatched. This CDR3 is CSVEDAGTTTFYNEQFF. The CDR3 bases are TGCAGCGTTGAAGATGCCGGGACTACTACTTTCTACAATGAGCAGTTCTTC.

This sequence joins TRBV6-5 and TRBJ2-7; possible D gene TRBD1, 5 bases. V lost 0 bases to trimming and J lost 0 bases, with 15 bases between them. Germline V gene sequence: CDR1 MNHEY, CDR2 SVGAGI. The CDR3 is 17 amino acids. The DNA for the CDR3 is TGTGCCAGCAGTTACTCGATTGATGACAGCTACTCCTACGAGCAGTACTTC. Protein product: CASSYSIDDSYSYEQYF.

This clonotype appeared many times. The chain recombines TRBV19 with TRBJ2-7, with D perhaps being TRBD1 or TRBD2 (5 bases each). The V end lost 5 bases, the J end lost 3 bases, and 5 bases lay between the germline ends. Germline CDR1 LNHDA, CDR2 SQIVND (reference sequence). This CDR3 has 11 residues. CDR3 protein: CASSGGYEQYF. The CDR3 bases are TGTGCCAGTAGTGGGGGCTACGAGCAGTACTTC.

CDR3 DNA: TGTGCCAGCAGTTTAGGCGAGACAGGGGGCTCCTACGAGCAGTACTTC. Amino acid sequence: CASSLGETGGSYEQYF. The V call is TRBV12-3 or TRBV12-4, the J call TRBJ2-7, with 9 positions matching TRBD1. The junction had 4 bases not matched to a gene; V was cut back by 1 base and J by 0 bases. This CDR3 contains 16 residues.

The rearrangement joins TRBV4-1 to TRBJ1-1, with D uncertain. Germline CDR1 is MGHRA and CDR2 is YSYEKL. The length of the CDR3 is 14 residues. Trimming took off 1 base at V and 1 base at J, with 7 bases between the two ends. The CDR3 here is CASSQGRSNTEAFF. Written as DNA, the CDR3 is TGCGCCAGCAGCCAAGGGCGGTCGAACACTGAAGCTTTCTTT.

J is TRBJ2-5 and V is TRBV11-1; possibly TRBD1 or TRBD2 for D (6 bases each). Germline lookup yields CDR1 SGHAT and CDR2 FQDESV (reference sequence). The V gene lost 5 bases and the J gene lost 5 bases, with 12 bases spanning the gap. This CDR3 is 13 amino acids long. For the CDR3, the DNA is TGTGCCAGCAGCGGAGGGGGTTCCGAGACCCAGTACTTC. Its translation is CASSGGGSETQYF.

On this clonotype: This sequence may be a read error, since a much larger clone differs from it by one base. J is TRBJ2-7 and V is TRBV5-1; 7 nucleotides agree with TRBD2. The germline V gene encodes CDR1 SGHRS and CDR2 YFSETQ. The CDR3 length is 16 residues. The V segment lost 4 bases and the J segment 0 bases; nucleotides outside the gene matches: 10. The CDR3 is CASSLTKAGISYEQYF. CDR3 sequence (DNA): TGCGCCAGCAGCCTTACCAAAGCGGGAATCTCCTACGAGCAGTACTTC.